This record covers a single TCR beta chain. This sample is part of a study of blood T cell repertoires in COVID-19. In the study overall: Sites in the United States, Italy and Spain provided acute and convalescent COVID-19 samples. In each case, the material was cDNA or gDNA derived from T cells, B-cell-depleted T cells, or PBMCs.

Per the authors' pipeline: Using reference gene primer amplification, nucleated cell counts were estimated. Sequencing used immunoSEQ multiplex PCR; TCRdb keeps in-frame clones, though not all of them. For V, J and clone size, that table is used; D and trimming come from the DNA. The sample includes a few hundred thousand clones, around 88% seen only once; the top ten take roughly 2%. The CDR3 has 15 amino acids. With 6 bases clipped from V and 8 bases from J, the junction kept 12 bases outside the gene matches. Germline V CDR1 and CDR2: LNHDA, SQIVND (reference sequence). The chain has TRBV19 and TRBJ2-1; 8 positions match TRBD1. The sequencing input was peripheral blood. This receptor was identified in a man younger than 45 with active or convalescent COVID-19. CDR3 sequence (DNA): TGTGCCAGTAGCAAACAGACAGGGGTTGGGGATGAGCAGTTCTTC. It yields the protein CASSKQTGVGDEQFF.